Each of the 12 T cell receptor beta chains below was sequenced from the same sample in a study of cytomegalovirus exposure and HLA in healthy donors. Use of 60 Vbeta and 13 Jbeta primers characterized the PCR. Profiling relied on immunoSEQ multiplex PCR, and the TCRdb table lists in-frame clones only, not all of them. The sample contains approximately 59,000 clones, 60% to 80% of which appear only once. Material: PBMCs. The receptors were gathered from a girl under 18 in good health and CMV-seropositive.

In its sample, this clone was seen a few times. The chain has TRBV2 and TRBJ1-1; no clear D gene. Trimming left V 4 bases short and J 4 bases short, with 13 bases between. Germline loops: CDR1 SNHLY, CDR2 FYNNEI. There are 14 residues in the CDR3. CDR3 sequence reads: CASSVSLHGTEAFF. In DNA form, the CDR3 reads TGTGCCAGCAGTGTGAGTCTTCATGGCACTGAAGCTTTCTTT.

The chain employs TRBV11-2 and TRBJ2-1, with 16 bases aligning to TRBD2. The CDR3 is 17 amino acids. The germline CDR1 and CDR2 sequences are SGHAT and FQNNGV. V shed 1 base and J 8 bases; nucleotides not matched to a gene: 5. This chain's CDR3 is CASSLAPGTSGRDEQFF. The CDR3 DNA is TGTGCCAGCAGCTTAGCCCCGGGGACTAGCGGGAGGGATGAGCAGTTCTTC.

A single count supports this clone. V usage is TRBV5-4 and J usage is TRBJ2-7, with a tentative D call TRBD1 (5 bases). The CDR3 covers 13 residues. V lost 5 bases and J 5 bases, leaving 14 bases between the germline ends. Germline V CDR1 and CDR2: SGHNT, YYREEE (reference sequence). CDR3 nucleotide sequence: TGTGCCAGCAGGGGGCCTAAATTAGACGAGCAGTACTTC. This encodes CASRGPKLDEQYF.

This chain uses TRBV28 with TRBJ2-1, with D unclear. The germline gives CDR1 MDHEN, CDR2 SYDVKM. The ends were cut back, 4 bases at V and 2 bases at J, with 6 bases in the middle. The CDR3 is 13 residues long. Written as DNA, the CDR3 is TGTGCCAGCAGTTCTAATACCTACAATGAGCAGTTCTTC. Translation gives CASSSNTYNEQFF.

The V gene is TRBV4-1, the J gene TRBJ1-6; D might be TRBD1 (5 bases). The CDR3 consists of 13 residues. V shed 0 bases and J shed 10 bases, with 7 bases lying between them. Germline-derived CDR1 and CDR2 are MGHRA and YSYEKL. The CDR3: CASSQEAGSPLHF. As DNA, the CDR3 is TGCGCCAGCAGCCAAGAGGCAGGGTCACCCCTCCACTTT.

The chain has TRBV28 and TRBJ1-2; 7 bases match TRBD1. The CDR3 is 14 residues long. Germline trimming cut 7 bases from V and 4 bases from J; bases unmatched to any gene: 9. CDR1 is MDHEN and CDR2 is SYDVKM in the germline V gene. The DNA of the CDR3 is TGTGCCAGCACCGAAGGACAGGACCCCTATGGCTACACCTTC. It specifies CASTEGQDPYGYTF.

This chain links TRBV7-8 with TRBJ2-2, with 8 bases that match TRBD2. The CDR3 spans 15 residues. V was clipped by 8 bases and J by 3 bases; unmatched bases: 8. Germline V gene data show CDR1 as SGHVS and CDR2 as FQNEAQ. The CDR3 loop is CASVPGRADTGELFF. CDR3 nucleotide sequence: TGTGCCAGCGTCCCCGGGAGGGCCGACACCGGGGAGCTGTTTTTT.

This rearrangement joins TRBV5-1 to TRBJ2-2; D gene uncertain. Trimming took 0 bases from V and 7 from J, leaving 10 bases between them. The length of the CDR3 is 14 residues. Germline V lookup: CDR1 SGHRS, CDR2 YFSETQ. The CDR3 loop reads CASSLGAQDGELFF. The CDR3 DNA reads as TGCGCCAGCAGCTTGGGAGCCCAGGACGGGGAGCTGTTTTTT.

This chain joins TRBV9 and TRBJ2-1; D perhaps matches TRBD2 (7 bases). Trimming took off 3 bases at V and 5 bases at J, with 15 bases between the two ends. The germline V gene has CDR1 SGDLS and CDR2 YYNGEE. The CDR3 is 15 residues long. The CDR3 loop reads CASSGKGGGHNEQFF. CDR3 nucleotide sequence: TGTGCCAGCAGCGGAAAGGGGGGGGGACACAATGAGCAGTTCTTC.

This chain links TRBV13 with TRBJ1-2; tentatively, D is TRBD1 (5 bases). Germline lookup yields CDR1 PRHDT and CDR2 FYEKMQ (reference sequence). V was shortened by 4 bases and J by 4 bases, with 16 bases between the two germline ends. The CDR3 sequence is 15 residues long. CDR3 sequence reads: CASSSPRLGAYGYTF. The CDR3 DNA sequence: TGTGCCAGCAGCTCGCCCCGACTTGGGGCCTATGGCTACACCTTC.

The chain has TRBV5-4 and TRBJ2-5, with D unresolved. The V gene's germline CDR1 is SGHNT and CDR2 YYREEE (reference sequence). V lost 5 bases to trimming and J lost 2 bases, with 10 bases between them. This CDR3 contains 13 residues. CDR3 DNA: TGTGCCAGCAGTGTGGCAGGACAAGAGACCCAGTACTTC. It yields the protein CASSVAGQETQYF.

This chain connects TRBV7-6 to TRBJ2-1; D might be TRBD1 (6 bases). Looked up from germline, CDR1 is SGHVS and CDR2 is FNYEAQ. The CDR3 runs 16 residues. Trimming took off 5 bases at V and 2 bases at J, with 16 bases between the two ends. Here the CDR3 DNA reads TGTGCCAGCAGCCTTAGAGGACAGAACACCTACAATGAGCAGTTCTTC. This translates into CASSLRGQNTYNEQFF. Variable domain in full (rest from reference TRBV7-6 and TRBJ2-1): GAGVSQSPRYKVTKRGQDVALRCDPISGHVSLYWYRQALGQGPEFLTYFNYEAQQDKSGLPNDRFSAERPEGSISTLTIQRTEQRDSAMYRCASSLRGQNTYNEQFFGPGTRLTVL.